This TCR beta chain came from a study of immune cell composition in non-small cell lung cancer. General study points: Squamous carcinomas (about 75%) more often had tumour-associated clones >0.5% than adenocarcinomas (around 35%). Lung adenocarcinomas had lower top 10 clone scores and clonality than squamous tumours.

Some clones are missing from TCRdb's copy, which holds only in-frame ones; the method was immunoSEQ multiplex PCR. The sample lists roughly 5,000 clones, about 80% occurring once. Comment on this clone: Its antigen is not known.

This CDR3 is 15 amino acids long. V dropped 4 bases and J dropped 3; count of bases not matched to a gene: 6. CDR1 is SGHDT, CDR2 YYEEEE, per germline. The sequenced sample was lung tumor tissue. This rearrangement joins TRBV5-6 to TRBJ2-2; 7 bases agree with TRBD1. The receptor was derived from a human donor with non-small cell lung cancer. CDR3 sequence reads: CASSPDRVDTGELFF. The CDR3 DNA reads TGTGCCAGCAGCCCCGACAGGGTGGACACCGGGGAGCTGTTTTTT.